This T cell receptor beta chain is drawn from a study of CD8 T cells in Susac syndrome. This clonotype was recorded only once. Germline CDR1 SGDLS, CDR2 YYNGEE. This CDR3 region has 15 residues. Between the trimmed V and J ends, which lost 0 bases and 3 bases, there was a span of 7 bases. Reverse transcription of about 0.5 to 1 ug RNA was carried out with random hexamers. One entry per CDR3 protein, called by TCRdb with MiXCR from the immunoSEQ multiplex PCR reads. The top ten hold about 0.17% of the sample, which has 250,000 to 300,000 distinct CDR3 sequences, approximately 91% seen once. Sequenced sample: CD8+ T cells from PBMCs. J is TRBJ1-6 and V is TRBV9; D gene ambiguous. The sequence came from a human donor with multiple sclerosis. The CDR3 region has the DNA TGTGCCAGCAGCGTAGGGTCGAACTATAATTCACCCCTCCACTTT. It translates to CASSVGSNYNSPLHF.